This TCR beta chain was documented in a study of cytomegalovirus exposure and HLA in healthy donors. PCR primers comprised 60 Vbeta and 13 Jbeta primers. Assay: immunoSEQ multiplex PCR; the TCRdb copy retains only in-frame clones and omits some. This sample has hundreds of thousands of clones, with approximately 80% found just once. General study results and limits: Under in vitro conditions, a few CMV-associated chains were confirmed as specific for CMV antigens. A later analysis appeared to link common viral pathogens to several of the most significant clusters.

Concerning this clone itself: The antigen remains unidentified.

In germline, CDR1 is LNHDA, CDR2 SQIVND (reference sequence). Germline trimming cut 4 bases from V and 2 bases from J; bases unmatched to any gene: 7. The CDR3 is made up of 16 amino acids. The source is a man aged 35-49 years in good health and CMV-seronegative. The chain couples TRBV19 to TRBJ2-3, with 9 positions matching TRBD2. What was sequenced was PBMCs. CDR3 region: CASSKGSSGATDTQYF. The DNA for the CDR3 is TGTGCCAGTAGTAAGGGGTCTAGCGGGGCCACAGATACGCAGTATTTT.